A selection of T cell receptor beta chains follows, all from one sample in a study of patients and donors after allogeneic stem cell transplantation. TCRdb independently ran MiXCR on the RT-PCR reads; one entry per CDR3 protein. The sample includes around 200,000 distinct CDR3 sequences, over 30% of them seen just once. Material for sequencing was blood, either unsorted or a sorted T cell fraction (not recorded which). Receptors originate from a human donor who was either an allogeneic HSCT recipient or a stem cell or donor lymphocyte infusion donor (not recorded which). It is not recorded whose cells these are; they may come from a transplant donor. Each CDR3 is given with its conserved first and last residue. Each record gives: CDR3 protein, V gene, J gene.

CSARVGYEQYF	TRBV20-1	TRBJ2-7
CASSSRLAGVYHEQYF	TRBV6-5	TRBJ2-7
CASSLLRKDTSSYEQYF	TRBV4-2	TRBJ2-7
CSAREGSGYNEQFF	TRBV20-1	TRBJ2-1
CASSYSLRGPDTQYF	TRBV6-5	TRBJ2-3
CSARELADYEQYF	TRBV20-1	TRBJ2-7
CASSLGSGGYGYTF	TRBV7-8	TRBJ1-2
CASRFMDYGYTF	TRBV12-3/TRBV12-4	TRBJ1-2
CASSPPTGSNEKLFF	TRBV28	TRBJ1-4
CATSRDRAHTEAFF	TRBV15	TRBJ1-1
CSAFDSPNQPQHF	TRBV20-1	TRBJ1-5
CASSIRDRSFQYF	TRBV6-2/TRBV6-3	TRBJ2-4
CASSPQAWGGYTF	TRBV12-3/TRBV12-4	TRBJ1-2
CASSGVPLSGYTF	TRBV11-2	TRBJ1-2
CSASWGLSNYGYTF	TRBV20-1	TRBJ1-2
CASRVGNQPQHF	TRBV2	TRBJ1-5
CASSPTGYNSPLHF	TRBV6-2/TRBV6-3	TRBJ1-6
CASSLWVTSIETQYF	TRBV7-2	TRBJ2-5
CAWKMNTEAFF	TRBV30	TRBJ1-1
CASSPQPEGRQPQHF	TRBV4-2	TRBJ1-5
CASRYEGGNQPQHF	TRBV6-6	TRBJ1-5
CASSARGEGTEAFF	TRBV5-1	TRBJ1-1
CSVVGLADYNEQFF	TRBV29-1	TRBJ2-1
CASSLFGGGSTDTQYF	TRBV7-2	TRBJ2-3
CSVQGGENTEAFF	TRBV29-1	TRBJ1-1
CASSYSSRAGDTDTQYF	TRBV6-5	TRBJ2-3
CAWSFVHTEAFF	TRBV30	TRBJ1-1
CAISNAYRLNNYEQYF	TRBV10-3	TRBJ2-7
CASSLWGDYGYTF	TRBV5-6	TRBJ1-2
CASSPSRQATYSNQPQHF	TRBV6-2/TRBV6-3	TRBJ1-5
CSAEDRGGTGELFF	TRBV29-1	TRBJ2-2
CASSLNGDGGTDTQYF	TRBV7-3	TRBJ2-3
CASSLVPTGPYNEQFF	TRBV7-9	TRBJ2-1
CASSLGLAPYNEQFF	TRBV11-1	TRBJ2-1
CASGGDRGAHTEAFF	TRBV5-1	TRBJ1-1
CASSLGVAKNIQYF	TRBV5-5	TRBJ2-4
CASSLSASSLTDTQYF	TRBV5-1	TRBJ2-3
CASSPGTGVSYSGNTIYF	TRBV9	TRBJ1-3
CASSFSGGGLLSSYNEQFF	TRBV12-3/TRBV12-4	TRBJ2-1
CSASKGSEGYKTEAFF	TRBV20-1	TRBJ1-1
CASSLAVRGAGTEAFF	TRBV5-1	TRBJ1-1
CASSYSPHGANYGYTF	TRBV6-5	TRBJ1-2
CASSFTRDSDSEPQHF	TRBV5-1	TRBJ1-5
CASSIAGRTQYF	TRBV28	TRBJ2-3
CASSGDRGQRREQFF	TRBV4-1	TRBJ2-1
CASSFRGPLAKNIQYF	TRBV5-1	TRBJ2-4
CASQNLAESSSTDTQYF	TRBV7-2	TRBJ2-3